These 20 T cell receptor beta chains share one sample of origin, sequenced in a study of memory CD4+ T cells and cytomegalovirus serostatus. The repertoire was sequenced with immunoSEQ multiplex PCR; TCRdb's copy has only in-frame clones and lacks some. The sample carries fewer than 75,000 clones, around 80% recorded once. The sort gate was single viable CD3+CD4+CD8-CD45RO+ cells for memory CD4+ T cells. The sample taken for sequencing was memory CD4+ T cells from blood. The source of these receptors is an adult in good health and CMV-seronegative.

This chain connects TRBV27 to TRBJ1-6, with D perhaps matching TRBD1 (6 bases). Trimming pared 3 bases from V and 10 bases from J, leaving 16 bases between. Looked up from germline, CDR1 is MNHEY and CDR2 is SMNVEV (reference sequence). The CDR3 contains 15 residues. The CDR3 DNA is TGTGCCAGCAGTTTCTTAGGGCAGGGGAACTCACCCCTCCACTTT. Translated, it gives CASSFLGQGNSPLHF.

This chain connects TRBV28 to TRBJ2-7; 8 bases align to TRBD1. V gave up 2 bases and J gave up 3 bases; unmatched junction bases: 3. The germline V gene has CDR1 MDHEN and CDR2 SYDVKM. The CDR3 sequence is 14 residues long. CDR3 in amino acids: CASSLPTGGYEQYF. The CDR3 DNA reads as TGTGCCAGCAGTTTACCCACAGGGGGCTACGAGCAGTACTTC.

The chain recombines TRBV7-2 with TRBJ2-3, with 9 bases lining up with TRBD2. Germline assignment: CDR1 SGHTA and CDR2 FQGNSA. The CDR3 sequence is 18 residues long. V shed 3 bases, J shed 4 bases, and the junction held 14 bases outside the gene matches. CDR3 bases: TGTGCCAGCAGCTTCTCTCGCGGGGGGGCGGTTCGAGCAGATACGCAGTATTTT. It yields the protein CASSFSRGGAVRADTQYF.

V gene TRBV7-9 combines with J gene TRBJ2-3, with D unclear. Trimming left V 4 bases short and J 1 base short, with 9 bases between. The CDR3 consists of 14 residues. Germline loops: CDR1 SEHNR, CDR2 FQNEAQ (reference sequence). CDR3 protein: CASSSRQGTDTQYF. The CDR3 coding sequence is TGTGCCAGCAGCTCCCGGCAGGGCACAGATACGCAGTATTTT.

A single count supports this clone. V gene TRBV5-1 combines with J gene TRBJ2-3, with TRBD2 as a possible D gene (5 bases). The germline V gene encodes CDR1 SGHRS and CDR2 YFSETQ. With 3 bases removed from V and 5 bases from J, the gap between germline ends came to 13 bases. The CDR3 has 14 residues. The CDR3 DNA is TGCGCCAGCAGCTCGCCGGGAAGCGGAGATACGCAGTATTTT. As protein: CASSSPGSGDTQYF.

This CDR3 reads CASSLWSRSNTEAFF. The CDR3 nucleotides read TGTGCCAGCAGTTTATGGAGCAGGTCGAACACTGAAGCTTTCTTT. The chain recombines TRBV28 with TRBJ1-1, with D uncertain. The CDR3 is 15 residues long. Looked up from germline, CDR1 is MDHEN and CDR2 is SYDVKM. V was shortened by 0 bases and J by 1 base, with 9 bases between the two germline ends. The full variable domain, in which reference TRBV28 and TRBJ1-1 provide the parts outside the CDR3, is DVKVTQSSRYLVKRTGEKVFLECVQDMDHENMFWYRQDPGLGLRLIYFSYDVKMKEKGDIPEGYSVSREKKERFSLILESASTNQTSMYLCASSLWSRSNTEAFFGQGTRLTVV.

The chain employs TRBV5-6 and TRBJ2-4; possibly TRBD2 for D (6 bases). The CDR3 has 15 amino acids. Trimming took 0 bases from V and 5 from J, leaving 12 bases between them. Germline loops: CDR1 SGHDT, CDR2 YYEEEE. CDR3 coding DNA: TGTGCCAGCAGCTTGGACCTCCCGGGGGAAAACATTCAGTACTTC. This sequence encodes CASSLDLPGENIQYF.

V usage is TRBV11-2 and J usage is TRBJ2-3; D may be TRBD1 (5 bases). The CDR3 runs to 15 residues. Trimming removed 7 bases from V and 2 bases from J, with 16 bases in between. Germline V lookup: CDR1 SGHAT, CDR2 FQNNGV. DNA for the CDR3: TGTGCCAGCAATTATAGGGGTTCCCCCACAGATACGCAGTATTTT. As protein: CASNYRGSPTDTQYF.

This chain links TRBV6-1 with TRBJ1-2, with 10 bases that match TRBD1. J gave up 8 bases and V 5 bases, and 5 bases lay outside the gene matches. The CDR3 spans 13 residues. Germline lookup yields CDR1 MNHNS and CDR2 SASEGT. The CDR3 protein is CASSLDRGRGYTF. CDR3 nucleotide sequence: TGTGCCAGCAGTCTAGACAGGGGGCGAGGCTACACCTTC.

The rearrangement uses TRBV6-6 and TRBJ2-1, with D hard to call. Trimming cost V 4 bases and J 5 bases, with 15 bases left between them. Germline assignment: CDR1 MNHNY and CDR2 SVGAGI (reference sequence). The CDR3 sequence is 15 residues long. This chain's CDR3 is CASSFVRVDHNEQFF. As DNA, the CDR3 is TGTGCCAGCAGTTTTGTAAGGGTCGACCACAATGAGCAGTTCTTC.

The rearrangement links TRBV4-2 to TRBJ2-3; perhaps TRBD2 as D (5 bases). The CDR3 runs to 17 residues. Trimming pared 1 base from V and 6 bases from J, leaving 20 bases between. Germline V lookup: CDR1 LGHNA, CDR2 YNFKEQ. The CDR3 nucleotides are TGTGCCAGCAGCCAAGCGGGGTCGGGTCACGGGATGGATACGCAGTATTTT. This gives the protein CASSQAGSGHGMDTQYF.

The V and J genes are TRBV5-4 and TRBJ1-2; no clear D. Germline V lookup: CDR1 SGHNT, CDR2 YYREEE (reference sequence). This CDR3 contains 12 residues. The V end lost 4 bases, the J end lost 6 bases, and 10 bases lay between the germline ends. The CDR3 sequence is CASSMDSHGYTF. The CDR3 region has the DNA TGTGCCAGCAGCATGGACTCGCATGGCTACACCTTC.

The rearrangement uses TRBV2 and TRBJ1-1; D unresolved. CDR1 and CDR2 (germline): SNHLY, FYNNEI. Trimming took off 4 bases at V and 4 bases at J, with 7 bases between the two ends. The CDR3 has 12 amino acids. CDR3: CASSVAVTEAFF. DNA for the CDR3: TGTGCCAGCAGTGTAGCCGTCACTGAAGCTTTCTTT. Variable domain in full (rest from reference TRBV2 and TRBJ1-1): EPEVTQTPSHQVTQMGQEVILRCVPISNHLYFYWYRQILGQKVEFLVSFYNNEISEKSEIFDDQFSVERPDGSNFTLKIRSTKLEDSAMYFCASSVAVTEAFFGQGTRLTVV.

The genes are TRBV6-1 and TRBJ1-5; TRBD1 aligns across 9 bases. Germline V gene lookup returns CDR1 MNHNS and CDR2 SASEGT. The J segment lost 3 bases and the V segment lost 4 bases, leaving 7 bases of the junction unmatched. The CDR3 runs to 16 residues. This chain's CDR3 is CASSARRDRANQPQHF. The CDR3 nucleotides are TGTGCCAGCAGTGCCCGGAGGGACAGGGCCAATCAGCCCCAGCATTTT.

The V call is TRBV7-9, the J call TRBJ1-2; 7 nucleotides line up with TRBD1. The CDR3 spans 15 residues. V lost 5 bases, J lost 0 bases, and 6 bases stayed unmatched. Germline V gene lookup returns CDR1 SEHNR and CDR2 FQNEAQ (reference sequence). The CDR3 loop is CASSPQQGANYGYTF. DNA for the CDR3: TGTGCCAGCAGCCCGCAGCAGGGGGCTAACTATGGCTACACCTTC.

The V gene is TRBV5-5, the J gene TRBJ2-5; D is perhaps TRBD1 (5 bases). Germline CDR1 is SGHKS and CDR2 is YYEKEE (reference sequence). The CDR3 covers 15 residues. Trimming cost V 0 bases and J 10 bases, with 19 bases left between them. The CDR3 nucleotides read TGTGCCAGCAGCTTGGAGCTGGGGCCCCCGATTATCCAGTACTTC. This encodes CASSLELGPPIIQYF.

The rearrangement joins TRBV4-1 to TRBJ1-1; a possible D gene is TRBD1 (5 bases). This CDR3 is built from 16 residues. V was pared by 4 bases and J by 5 bases, with 20 bases between. The germline gives CDR1 MGHRA, CDR2 YSYEKL. DNA of the CDR3: TGCGCCAGCAGCCCAGCGGGGAAGGACATCTCGACTGAAGCTTTCTTT. Translating it yields CASSPAGKDISTEAFF.

The J gene is TRBJ2-1, the V gene TRBV28; D is tentatively TRBD1 or TRBD2 (5 bases each). In germline, CDR1 is MDHEN, CDR2 SYDVKM. V lost 5 bases, J lost 8 bases, and 16 bases lay in between. The CDR3 has 14 residues. As DNA, the CDR3 is TGTGCCAGCAGTCTCACTGGGGGTACCGATGAGCAGTTCTTC. Translated, it gives CASSLTGGTDEQFF. The full variable domain, its missing parts supplied by reference TRBV28 and TRBJ2-1, is DVKVTQSSRYLVKRTGEKVFLECVQDMDHENMFWYRQDPGLGLRLIYFSYDVKMKEKGDIPEGYSVSREKKERFSLILESASTNQTSMYLCASSLTGGTDEQFFGPGTRLTVL.

The rearrangement links TRBV15 to TRBJ1-2; TRBD1 matches 7 bases. Trimming at V came to 1 base and at J to 8 bases, leaving 7 bases not matched to a gene. The CDR3 length is 14 residues. Germline CDR1 and CDR2: LNHNV and YYDKDF (reference sequence). CDR3 in amino acids: CATSRGDSGRGYTF. DNA for the CDR3: TGTGCCACCAGCAGAGGGGACAGCGGGCGAGGCTACACCTTC.

As for this clone: This CDR3 is also generated by other DNA sequences in the sample. The CDR3 DNA reads TGTGCCAGTAGTCCCCAGCAGGGTAATCAGCCCCAGCATTTT. It translates to CASSPQQGNQPQHF. V usage is TRBV19 and J usage is TRBJ1-5; D may be TRBD1 (5 bases). Deletions cut 5 bases from V and 4 bases from J, with 12 bases between. Per the germline V gene, CDR1 is LNHDA and CDR2 is SQIVND (reference sequence). The CDR3 contains 14 residues.